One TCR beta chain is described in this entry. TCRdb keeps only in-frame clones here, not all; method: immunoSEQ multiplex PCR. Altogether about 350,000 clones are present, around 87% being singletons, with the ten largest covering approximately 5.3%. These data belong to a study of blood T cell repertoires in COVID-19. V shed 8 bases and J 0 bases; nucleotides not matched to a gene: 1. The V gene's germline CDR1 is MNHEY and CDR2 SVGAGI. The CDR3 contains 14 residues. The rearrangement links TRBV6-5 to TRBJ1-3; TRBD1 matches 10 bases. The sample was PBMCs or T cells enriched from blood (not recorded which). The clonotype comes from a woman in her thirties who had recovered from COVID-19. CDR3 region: CASRDRGSGNTIYF. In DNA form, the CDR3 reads TGTGCCAGCCGGGACAGGGGCTCTGGAAACACCATATATTTT.